These 3 T cell receptor beta chains came from one sample sequenced in a study of T cell responses to AZD1222 COVID-19 vaccine. The repertoire was sequenced with immunoSEQ multiplex PCR; TCRdb's copy has only in-frame clones and lacks some. There are tens of thousands of clones in the sample; roughly four fifths occur only once, and approximately 24% lies in the top ten. The material sequenced was peripheral blood, taken 28 days after the second AZD1222 dose. The receptor source for this set is an adult who received the AZD1222 COVID-19 vaccine.

The count of this clone is one. The chain recombines TRBV30 with TRBJ2-3; the match to TRBD1 covers 8 bases. V lost 2 bases to trimming and J lost 0 bases; unmatched junction nucleotides: 4. Per germline, CDR1 GTSNPN and CDR2 SVGIG (reference sequence). The CDR3 loop spans 15 amino acids. The CDR3 loop is CAWSTQGGSTDTQYF. In DNA, the CDR3 is TGTGCCTGGAGTACACAGGGGGGAAGCACAGATACGCAGTATTTT. The full variable domain, with the rest looked up from reference TRBV30 and TRBJ2-3, is SQTIHQWPATLVQPVGSPLSLECTVEGTSNPNLYWYRQAAGRGLQLLFYSVGIGQISSEVPQNLSASRPQDRQFILSSKKLLLSDSGFYLCAWSTQGGSTDTQYFGPGTRLTVL.

This clone was seen only a few times. The chain combines TRBV28 with TRBJ1-2; D is perhaps TRBD1 (5 bases). V was pared by 5 bases and J by 2 bases, with 18 bases between. Germline CDR1 MDHEN, CDR2 SYDVKM. This CDR3 is built from 16 residues. The CDR3 DNA reads TGTGCCAGCAGTGCCCCCGGGCAGGGCCTCAACTATGGCTACACCTTC. It specifies CASSAPGQGLNYGYTF.

This rearrangement joins TRBV28 to TRBJ1-1; no firm D call. Germline assignment: CDR1 MDHEN and CDR2 SYDVKM. The CDR3 spans 13 residues. The CDR3 DNA sequence: TGTGAGGTCATGGGGAGCGCGGACACTGAAGCTTTCTTT. Its translation: CEVMGSADTEAFF.